The present T cell receptor beta chain was sequenced within a study of shared clonotypes between healthy human individuals. Overall study: Used for every donor were three CD4 naive, three CD4 memory, two CD8 naive and one CD8 memory plate. Study results and limitations: Measured sharing among donors was expected to vary with sequencing depth. It was the non-shared clonotypes that had lower generation probabilities than clonotypes shared by all four donors.

Libraries were prepared by immunoSEQ multiplex PCR; TCRdb keeps only in-frame clonotypes and omits some of them. In the table there are more than 150,000 clones, around 63% of which are singletons. V was clipped by 5 bases and J by 16 bases; unmatched bases: 15. In germline, CDR1 is SGHAT, CDR2 FQDESV (reference sequence). The CDR3 spans 14 residues. About this clone itself: What it recognizes is unknown.

This TCR derives from a man aged 25-45 years in good health. Material for sequencing was memory CD4+ T cells sorted from blood. Noted subset: CD45RA-negative fraction. This chain links TRBV11-1 with TRBJ2-1; TRBD1 aligns across 9 bases. CDR3 protein: CASSPEDRGAGDFF. The CDR3 region has the DNA TGTGCCAGCAGCCCGGAGGACAGGGGTGCGGGGGATTTCTTC.